This T cell receptor beta chain stems from a study of T cells expressing NK-cell markers. It was by 5'RACE template switching with UMIs that TCR beta cDNA was made. TCRdb reanalyzed the 5' RACE reads, giving one entry per CDR3 protein sequence and no DNA. The sample totals 450,000 to 600,000 distinct CDR3 sequences. Remarks on this clonotype: Its antigen remains unidentified.

This CDR3 contains 12 residues. Looked up from germline, CDR1 is MNHEY and CDR2 is SVGAGI. Whole-study findings and limits: These clonotypes additionally ranked first within the CD3+CD56-NKG2C+ fraction of a handful of donors.

This clonotype originated in a man younger than 30 in good health. The chain joins TRBV6-5 to TRBJ2-1; TCRdb outputs TRBD2, but without DNA this stays unchecked. The sequencing input was blood T cells: a sorted CD56 or NKG2C T cell subset, CD4+ or CD8+ T cells, or bulk PBMC T cells (not recorded which). The CDR3 is CASSYSGGGEFF.